The rows below give T cell receptor beta chains drawn from one sample of a study of shared clonotypes between healthy human individuals. The method was immunoSEQ multiplex PCR; TCRdb's version includes in-frame clones alone and lacks a portion of them. The table lists more than 1 million clones, around 78% of them singletons, with 0.5% to 0.6% in the top ten. Source material: memory CD4+ T cells from PBMCs. The receptors were sampled from a man between 18 and 35 years old in good health. Some clones in this sample may be carry-over from other donors' samples. Both conserved end residues are part of each CDR3. Clone size is shown for a subset of rows, as once, few, many or a class of expanded clone.

v_call	cdr3_length	j_call	clone_size	cdr3_aa
TRBV20-1	9	TRBJ2-1	NA	CSANREQFF
TRBV27	12	TRBJ1-1	NA	CASSSQGDEAFF
TRBV29-1	13	TRBJ2-3	NA	CSVDIAPLDTQYF
TRBV18	13	TRBJ2-1	NA	CASSPRGASEQFF
TRBV29-1	12	TRBJ2-5	NA	CSVEAAEETQYF
TRBV2	12	TRBJ2-7	NA	CASSGSSYEQYF
TRBV7-2	16	TRBJ2-3	NA	CASSYYRGRSTDTQYF
TRBV18	17	TRBJ1-1	once	CASSPLGQGEINTEAFF
TRBV5-1	14	TRBJ1-4	NA	CASSLEASNEKLFF
TRBV5-1	14	TRBJ2-3	NA	CASRPHLGTDTQYF
TRBV7-2	15	TRBJ2-5	once	CASSFWTEYQETQYF
TRBV28	11	TRBJ1-2	NA	CASTGSGGYTF
TRBV7-8	13	TRBJ2-5	few	CASSLYVQETQYF
TRBV18	15	TRBJ2-5	once	CASSPLLADQETQYF
TRBV4-1	11	TRBJ2-1	NA	CASSHFNEQFF
TRBV7-2	14	TRBJ1-5	NA	CASTVGGAGQPQHF
TRBV7-2	15	TRBJ1-5	NA	CASSRGGRGNQPQHF
TRBV6-5	14	TRBJ2-1	NA	CASTETLAGGEQFF
TRBV7-2	14	TRBJ1-5	NA	CASSPRQRNQPQHF
TRBV28	15	TRBJ2-3	NA	CASSPGTGHTDTQYF
TRBV7-9	18	TRBJ2-6	NA	CASSRFGQGEAGANVLTF
TRBV11-2	13	TRBJ1-2	once	CASSMGQSYGYTF
TRBV7-8	15	TRBJ2-7	once	CASSTTSGEGYEQYF
TRBV5-1	14	TRBJ1-2	NA	CASSVNGAGSGYTF
TRBV28	15	TRBJ2-7	NA	CASSPGGGPTYEQYF
TRBV19	14	TRBJ2-7	few	CASRAGPNSYEQYF
TRBV7-6	13	TRBJ1-3	NA	CASSSRTGNTIYF
TRBV5-1	14	TRBJ2-7	NA	CASSLGTDAYEQYF
TRBV7-8	16	TRBJ2-1	NA	CASSLGGSQPYNEQFF
TRBV14	18	TRBJ2-1	NA	CASSQGRGGPGSYNEQFF
TRBV2	14	TRBJ2-5	NA	CASSRASRRETQYF
TRBV5-1	15	TRBJ2-2	NA	CASSRDRRDTGELFF
TRBV4-1	16	TRBJ2-3	NA	CASSHTLAGSTDTQYF
TRBV5-5	14	TRBJ1-5	few	CASSEGTGALSQHF
TRBV7-2	14	TRBJ2-7	NA	CASSLSSVSYEQYF
TRBV10-3	15	TRBJ1-2	NA	CAISDPTGSNYGYTF
TRBV9	13	TRBJ2-5	once	CASGSRGQETQYF
TRBV30	13	TRBJ2-3	once	CAWSRMGADTQYF
TRBV2	14	TRBJ1-1	few	CASGSQGMNTEAFF
TRBV10-2	15	TRBJ1-2	NA	CASSELWIPYYGYTF
TRBV5-4	18	TRBJ2-3	NA	CASSLSGIGGGSTDTQYF
TRBV29-1	15	TRBJ2-1	few	CSARVQGSSYNEQFF
TRBV6-1	14	TRBJ1-1	NA	CASSEYRINTEAFF
TRBV19	16	TRBJ2-7	NA	CASSSDRLAGAREQYF
TRBV21-1	15	TRBJ2-1	once	CASSKAFRTGFEQFF
TRBV4-1	19	TRBJ2-3	NA	CASSQGDLADLHSTDTQYF
TRBV13	12	TRBJ2-3	NA	CASSRFVDTQYF
TRBV18	15	TRBJ1-5	few	CASSRDSGEDQPQHF
TRBV6-6	16	TRBJ1-4	NA	CASSLGHDRRNEKLFF
TRBV29-1	11	TRBJ1-2	NA	CSLAGANGYTF